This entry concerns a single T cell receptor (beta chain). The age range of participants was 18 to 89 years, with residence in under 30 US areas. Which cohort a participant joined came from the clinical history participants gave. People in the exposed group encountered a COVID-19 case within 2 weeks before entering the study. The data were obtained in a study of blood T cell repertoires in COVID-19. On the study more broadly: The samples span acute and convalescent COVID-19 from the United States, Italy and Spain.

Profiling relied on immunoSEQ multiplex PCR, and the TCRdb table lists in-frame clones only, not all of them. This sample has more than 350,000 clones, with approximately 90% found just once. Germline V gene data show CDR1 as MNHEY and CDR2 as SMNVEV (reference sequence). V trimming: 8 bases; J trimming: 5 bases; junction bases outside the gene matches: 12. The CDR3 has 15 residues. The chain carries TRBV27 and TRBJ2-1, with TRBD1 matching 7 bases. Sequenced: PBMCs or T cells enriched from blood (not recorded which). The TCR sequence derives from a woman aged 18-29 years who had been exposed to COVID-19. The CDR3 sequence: CASYDRRQGHNEQFF. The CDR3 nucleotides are TGTGCCAGCTACGACCGCCGACAGGGACACAATGAGCAGTTCTTC.